These 27 T cell receptor beta chains were sequenced from one sample in a study of regulatory T cells in long-lasting Graves disease. iRepertoire HTBI primers and Arm-PCR of CDR3 regions built TCR beta libraries. TCRdb passed the multiplex PCR reads through MiXCR, listing each CDR3 protein once. The sample consists of more than 300,000 distinct CDR3 sequences, around 15% of them appearing once. Time point of the sample: newly diagnosed GD, antithyroid drugs for less than 3 months. Following extraction of RNA from PBMCs, that RNA was used to make the TCR library. These data are also associated with another study on T cells in Graves' hyperthyroidism and ophthalmopathy.

This specimen consisted of peripheral blood mononuclear cells (PBMCs), obtained at new diagnosis, from a patient treated with antithyroid drugs. All receptors come from a young woman with Graves disease.

This clonotype was recorded at least ten times. The CDR3 region has the DNA TGTGCCAGCAGCCTCCGGGCGGGAGGGTCAAACAATGAGCAGTTCTTC. It codes for CASSLRAGGSNNEQFF. The chain uses TRBV12-3 or TRBV12-4 and TRBJ2-1, with 9 bases aligning to TRBD2. V trimming: 6 bases; J trimming: 5 bases; junction bases outside the gene matches: 11. The CDR3 loop spans 16 amino acids.

Many counts were recorded for this clonotype. This chain uses TRBV6-4 with TRBJ2-3; D ambiguous. The V and J ends lost 2 bases and 4 bases respectively, with 7 bases between them. The CDR3 consists of 13 residues. Germline V gene sequence: CDR1 MRHNA, CDR2 SNTAGT. The CDR3 DNA reads as TGTGCCAGCAGTGACGGTACCCCAGATACGCAGTATTTT. Translation gives CASSDGTPDTQYF.

This clonotype was counted many times. The V call is TRBV2, the J call TRBJ2-1; 8 bases map to TRBD2. The V gene's germline CDR1 is SNHLY and CDR2 FYNNEI. The V and J ends lost 4 bases and 5 bases, in that order; junction bases with no gene match: 4. The CDR3 consists of 14 residues. The CDR3 DNA reads TGTGCCAGCAGTGGAGGACTAGCCGACAATGAGCAGTTCTTC. It encodes CASSGGLADNEQFF.

This clonotype was recorded once. At one of its ends the junction is not consistent with the germline gene, which may arise from a read error. The genes are TRBV18 and TRBJ2-7, with TRBD1 matching 8 bases. The CDR3 covers 15 residues. Germline-derived CDR1 and CDR2 are KGHSH and LQKENI. The CDR3 protein is CASSMDRVSSYEQCF. CDR3 nucleotides: TGTGCCAGCTCAATGGACAGGGTCAGCTCCTACGAGCAGTGCTTC.

The chain employs TRBV11-1 and TRBJ2-1; 9 bases agree with TRBD1. V lost 5 bases to trimming and J lost 6 bases; unmatched junction nucleotides: 5. The CDR3 has 14 amino acids. Germline V gene data show CDR1 as SGHAT and CDR2 as FQDESV (reference sequence). CDR3 in amino acids: CASSPGQGVNEQFF. The DNA for the CDR3 is TGTGCCAGCAGCCCGGGACAGGGTGTCAATGAGCAGTTCTTC. Full variable domain (remainder filled in from reference TRBV11-1 and TRBJ2-1): EAEVAQSPRYKITEKSQAVAFWCDPISGHATLYWYRQILGQGPELLVQFQDESVVDDSQLPKDRFSAERLKGVDSTLKIQPAELGDSAMYLCASSPGQGVNEQFFGPGTRLTVL.

This clonotype occurred many times. CDR3 coding DNA: TGTGCCAGCAGGCGGGACAGTACTAACTTCGAGCAGTACTTC. This sequence encodes CASRRDSTNFEQYF. The V and J genes are TRBV2 and TRBJ2-7; a weak D match, TRBD1 (7 bases). The CDR3 has 14 residues. Germline V CDR1 and CDR2: SNHLY, FYNNEI. V dropped 6 bases and J dropped 6 bases, with 18 bases sitting between them.

This clonotype was detected only a few times. The genes are TRBV4-1 and TRBJ1-6; D not resolved. Trimming removed 1 base at V and 7 bases at J, with 5 bases between. The length of the CDR3 is 13 residues. CDR1 is MGHRA, CDR2 YSYEKL, per germline. The CDR3 coding sequence is TGCGCCAGCAGCCAAGCGGGGAATTCACCCCTCCACTTT. Protein sequence: CASSQAGNSPLHF.

About this clonotype: A read error may explain this, as a much larger clone is one base away. This sequence joins TRBV3-1 and TRBJ2-1, with D tentatively TRBD1 or TRBD2 (5 bases each). The J call is doubtful: the DNA matches TRBJ2-5 better. The CDR3 sequence is 13 residues long. Germline CDR1 and CDR2: LGHDT and YNNKEL (reference sequence). CDR3 bases: TGTGCCAGCAGCCCGGGACCAGCAAAGACCCAGTACTTC. It codes for CASSPGPAKTQYF.

This clonotype was detected only a few times. The V and J genes are TRBV2 and TRBJ1-3; D is undetermined. Germline V CDR1 and CDR2: SNHLY, FYNNEI. The V and J ends lost 6 bases and 1 base respectively, with 16 bases between them. This CDR3 comprises 16 residues. CDR3 DNA sequence: TGTGCCAGCAGGAACCCTACGACGAGATCTGGAAACACCATATATTTT. Amino acids: CASRNPTTRSGNTIYF.

At least ten counts were recorded for this clonotype. The rearrangement joins TRBV30 to TRBJ2-5; TRBD2 is a possible D gene (5 bases). V lost 4 bases to trimming and J lost 0 bases, with 9 bases between them. The CDR3 sequence is 13 residues long. Germline V lookup: CDR1 GTSNPN, CDR2 SVGIG (reference sequence). The CDR3 nucleotides are TGTGCCTGGATTGGGAGTCACCAAGAGACCCAGTACTTC. It codes for CAWIGSHQETQYF.

The chain combines TRBV11-2 with TRBJ2-1; 14 bases are a match to TRBD2. This CDR3 has 18 residues. J lost 0 bases, V lost 5 bases, and 6 bases had no gene match. CDR1 and CDR2 from the germline V gene are SGHAT and FQNNGV. DNA of the CDR3: TGTGCCAGCAGCCCGGGACTAGCGGGAGATCACTCCTACAATGAGCAGTTCTTC. Its protein product is CASSPGLAGDHSYNEQFF.

This clonotype was detected ten times or more. The chain combines TRBV30 with TRBJ1-1; D not certain. V lost 2 bases to trimming and J lost 13 bases, with 14 bases between them. Germline lookup yields CDR1 GTSNPN and CDR2 SVGIG (reference sequence). The CDR3 has 11 amino acids. DNA for the CDR3: TGTGCCTGGAGTCATCTGGGGTTGGTTTTCTTT. Protein product: CAWSHLGLVFF.

The V gene is TRBV4-1, the J gene TRBJ2-7; D ambiguous. The CDR3 runs to 14 residues. The germline V and J ends were trimmed by 5 bases and 0 bases, with 11 bases remaining between them. Germline assignment: CDR1 MGHRA and CDR2 YSYEKL. Written as DNA, the CDR3 is TGCGCCAGCAGCTTTCGGACGGACTCCTACGAGCAGTACTTC. It specifies CASSFRTDSYEQYF.

This clonotype appeared a few times. A much more abundant neighbour one base away suggests this may be a read error. Here the CDR3 DNA reads TGTGCCAGCAGTTACTCGTTCGGGACAGAGTCCTACAATGGGCAGTTCTTC. Translation gives CASSYSFGTESYNGQFF. The chain couples TRBV6-5 to TRBJ2-1; 7 bases are a match to TRBD1. The CDR3 is made up of 17 amino acids. Germline CDR1 and CDR2: MNHEY and SVGAGI.

This clonotype was seen many times. This chain connects TRBV3-1 to TRBJ1-3; a possible D gene is TRBD1 (6 bases). Trimming took off 4 bases at V and 0 bases at J, with 7 bases between the two ends. The V gene's germline CDR1 is LGHDT and CDR2 YNNKEL (reference sequence). CDR3 length: 14 residues. CDR3 in amino acids: CASSRTASGNTIYF. CDR3 nucleotides: TGTGCCAGCAGCCGGACAGCCTCTGGAAACACCATATATTTT.

There are many counts of this clonotype. This chain uses TRBV9 with TRBJ2-7; possible D gene TRBD1, 5 bases. The CDR3 consists of 15 residues. CDR1 is SGDLS and CDR2 is YYNGEE in the germline V gene. The V end lost 4 bases, the J end lost 0 bases, and 14 bases lay between the germline ends. Here the CDR3 DNA reads TGTGCCAGCAGCCCCAGGGAAAGTCACTCCTACGAGCAGTACTTC. Translating it yields CASSPRESHSYEQYF. The whole variable domain, filled in from reference TRBV9 and TRBJ2-7, reads DSGVTQTPKHLITATGQRVTLRCSPRSGDLSVYWYQQSLDQGLQFLIQYYNGEERAKGNILERFSAQQFPDLHSELNLSSLELGDSALYFCASSPRESHSYEQYFGPGTRLTVT.

This clonotype was recorded many times. This chain uses TRBV11-1 with TRBJ2-5, with TRBD1 matching over 8 bases. Trimming at V came to 5 bases and at J to 6 bases, leaving 11 bases not matched to a gene. This CDR3 contains 15 residues. Germline values: CDR1 SGHAT, CDR2 FQDESV (reference sequence). This CDR3 is CASSPDPGGLKTQYF. The CDR3 bases are TGTGCCAGCAGCCCCGACCCAGGGGGCTTGAAGACCCAGTACTTC.

This clonotype was counted ten times or more. The chain joins TRBV5-1 to TRBJ2-1, with 10 bases lining up with TRBD1. Trimming at V came to 0 bases and at J to 15 bases, leaving 15 bases not matched to a gene. This CDR3 region has 16 residues. Looked up from germline, CDR1 is SGHRS and CDR2 is YFSETQ. CDR3 sequence reads: CASSLGDRGNWVRSFF. CDR3 nucleotide sequence: TGCGCCAGCAGCTTGGGGGACAGGGGCAACTGGGTGAGGTCGTTCTTC.

Turning to this clonotype: The junction departs from germline at one end; a sequencing error may be responsible. This chain uses TRBV3-1 with TRBJ2-1; 9 bases align to TRBD1. Germline CDR1 and CDR2: LGHDT and YNNKEL (reference sequence). The CDR3 sequence is 16 residues long. As DNA, the CDR3 is TGCGCCAGCAGCCCTATTGCCGGGACAGGGACTAATGAGCAGTTCTTC. Translating gives CASSPIAGTGTNEQFF.

This rearrangement joins TRBV19 to TRBJ2-2; 7 nucleotides line up with TRBD1. V gave up 0 bases and J gave up 1 base; unmatched junction bases: 2. The CDR3 contains 16 residues. Germline V gene data show CDR1 as LNHDA and CDR2 as SQIVND (reference sequence). The CDR3 is CASSIDRTGNTGELFF. The DNA for the CDR3 is TGTGCCAGTAGTATAGACAGGACAGGGAACACCGGGGAGCTGTTTTTT.

In this sample, this clonotype turned up many times. The CDR3 spells CAWTGTKEAFF. CDR3 in DNA: TGTGCCTGGACTGGGACGAAAGAAGCTTTCTTT. The gene calls are TRBV30 and TRBJ1-1, with a tentative D call TRBD1 (5 bases). The CDR3 spans 11 residues. Trimming cost V 4 bases and J 8 bases, with 11 bases left between them. Germline lookup yields CDR1 GTSNPN and CDR2 SVGIG (reference sequence).

This clonotype was seen only a few times. This chain links TRBV7-9 with TRBJ2-6; TRBD1 agrees at 7 bases. The ends lost 5 bases at V and 0 bases at J; junction bases unmatched: 13. Germline V CDR1 and CDR2: SEHNR, FQNEAQ (reference sequence). The CDR3 contains 19 residues. The CDR3 protein is CASSPLRTGGISGANVLTF. The DNA for the CDR3 is TGTGCCAGCAGCCCCCTCAGGACAGGTGGGATCTCTGGGGCCAACGTCCTGACTTTC.

This chain links TRBV20-1 with TRBJ2-1; 11 bases agree with TRBD2. The germline V gene encodes CDR1 DFQATT and CDR2 SNEGSKA (reference sequence). J gave up 6 bases and V 7 bases, and 8 bases lay outside the gene matches. The CDR3 is 14 amino acids. The CDR3 nucleotides are TGCAGTGTCGAGACTAGCGGGGAGGGCAATGAGCAGTTCTTC. This sequence encodes CSVETSGEGNEQFF.

This clonotype was picked up a small number of times. The chain employs TRBV5-6 and TRBJ1-1; D is perhaps TRBD1 (5 bases). Germline V gene sequence: CDR1 SGHDT, CDR2 YYEEEE. The CDR3 spans 16 residues. V was clipped by 2 bases and J by 2 bases, with 16 bases between them. The CDR3 DNA sequence: TGTGCCAGCAGCTTTAGGGTCTCCAGGGAAAACACTGAAGCTTTCTTT. It codes for CASSFRVSRENTEAFF.

This clonotype was seen repeatedly, ten times or more. The J gene is TRBJ2-7, the V gene TRBV13, with 13 bases that match TRBD2. CDR3 length: 18 amino acids. The J segment lost 3 bases and the V segment lost 4 bases, leaving 12 bases of the junction unmatched. Looked up from germline, CDR1 is PRHDT and CDR2 is FYEKMQ (reference sequence). The CDR3 sequence is CASSSLTGLAGANYEQYF. The CDR3 DNA reads TGTGCCAGCAGCTCTCTCACCGGACTAGCGGGAGCCAACTACGAGCAGTACTTC.

The rearrangement uses TRBV5-1 and TRBJ2-1; 8 bases match TRBD2. The end of the DNA is better explained by TRBJ2-5, so the J call may be wrong. Germline CDR1 and CDR2: SGHRS and YFSETQ. The CDR3 sequence is 15 residues long. CDR3 amino acids: CASSPSGASGETQYF. CDR3 coding DNA: TGCGCCAGCAGCCCCAGTGGGGCTAGCGGGGAGACCCAGTACTTC.

The sample holds many counts of this clonotype. The gene calls are TRBV20-1 and TRBJ2-4; D possibly matches TRBD1 or TRBD2 (5 bases each). CDR1 is DFQATT, CDR2 SNEGSKA, per germline (reference sequence). The CDR3 sequence is 16 residues long. The ends were cut back, 3 bases at V and 2 bases at J, with 17 bases in the middle. The CDR3 bases are TGCAGTGCTAGTGGTCTCCTCTGGGGGTCCAAAAACATTCAGTACTTC. Encoded protein: CSASGLLWGSKNIQYF.